The 28 T cell receptor beta chains given below trace back to one sample, sequenced in a study of T-cell reconstitution after alpha-beta-depleted transplantation in children. Researchers prepared the TCRbeta library using unique molecular identifiers, the study reports. TCRdb called the PCR reads again in MiXCR, with one record for every CDR3 protein. The sample lists some 500,000 distinct CDR3 sequences; around 17% were seen once. This specimen was PBMCs from the stem cell graft donor, taken from the stem cell graft. The receptors were sampled from a human donor who donated a stem cell graft to a child with acute lymphoblastic leukemia.

The chain couples TRBV3-1 to TRBJ1-5; the D gene is possibly TRBD1 (6 bases). Germline lookup yields CDR1 LGHDT and CDR2 YNNKEL (reference sequence). V was clipped by 5 bases and J by 2 bases, with 16 bases between them. This CDR3 has 16 amino acids. This CDR3 reads CASSETNREGNQPQHF. The CDR3 DNA is TGTGCCAGCAGCGAGACCAACAGGGAAGGCAATCAGCCCCAGCATTTT.

This clonotype turned up a few times. The V and J genes are TRBV10-3 and TRBJ2-7, with D perhaps TRBD2 (5 bases). Trimming removed 2 bases from V and 0 bases from J, with 11 bases in between. CDR1 and CDR2 from the germline V gene are ENHRY and SYGVKD. The CDR3 is 15 amino acids. Here the CDR3 DNA reads TGTGCCATCAGTGAGGGGGATAGCGTCTCCTACGAGCAGTACTTC. It specifies CAISEGDSVSYEQYF.

This chain uses TRBV27 with TRBJ2-7; 7 bases map to TRBD2. The CDR3 spans 14 residues. The germline V gene has CDR1 MNHEY and CDR2 SMNVEV (reference sequence). Trimming took 4 bases from V and 2 from J; bases not matched to a gene: 5. CDR3 protein: CASSWSGVTYEQYF. The CDR3 bases are TGTGCCAGCAGTTGGAGCGGGGTCACCTACGAGCAGTACTTC.

The V gene is TRBV20-1, the J gene TRBJ2-7; 9 bases map to TRBD2. V shed 5 bases, J shed 4 bases, and the junction held 9 bases outside the gene matches. This CDR3 contains 14 residues. CDR1 is DFQATT, CDR2 SNEGSKA, per germline (reference sequence). CDR3 sequence: CSAETGTSRYEQYF. As DNA, the CDR3 is TGCAGTGCTGAGACCGGGACTAGCCGGTACGAGCAGTACTTC.

This clonotype was picked up a small number of times. This chain links TRBV20-1 with TRBJ2-1, with D tentatively TRBD1 (5 bases). Germline V lookup: CDR1 DFQATT, CDR2 SNEGSKA (reference sequence). CDR3 length: 18 amino acids. V was shortened by 6 bases and J by 0 bases, with 24 bases between the two germline ends. The CDR3 spells CSAPAPHDGAISYNEQFF. Here the CDR3 DNA reads TGCAGTGCGCCAGCCCCCCACGATGGGGCCATCTCCTACAATGAGCAGTTCTTC.

This clonotype appeared many times. The rearrangement links TRBV29-1 to TRBJ2-1; 9 nucleotides match TRBD2. This CDR3 is built from 14 residues. With 6 bases clipped from V and 0 bases from J, the junction kept 3 bases outside the gene matches. Germline CDR1 reads SQVTM; CDR2 reads ANQGSEA. Here the CDR3 reads CSVDSGSSYNEQFF. The DNA for the CDR3 is TGCAGCGTCGATAGCGGGAGCTCCTACAATGAGCAGTTCTTC.

The rearrangement uses TRBV12-3 or TRBV12-4 and TRBJ2-1, with 7 bases fitting TRBD2. This CDR3 has 17 amino acids. J gave up 0 bases and V 5 bases, and 10 bases lay outside the gene matches. The CDR3 reads CASSGGGLYLSYNEQFF. As DNA, the CDR3 is TGTGCCAGCAGTGGGGGAGGGTTGTATCTCTCCTACAATGAGCAGTTCTTC.

V and J are TRBV3-1 and TRBJ2-1, with a tentative D call TRBD2 (6 bases). The germline CDR1 and CDR2 sequences are LGHDT and YNNKEL (reference sequence). Trimming stripped 1 base from V and 5 bases from J, with 12 bases between. The CDR3 runs 15 residues. CDR3 DNA sequence: TGTGCCAGCAGCCAAGTCACTAGCCGAAACAATGAGCAGTTCTTC. It encodes CASSQVTSRNNEQFF.

This clonotype was observed a handful of times. The rearrangement joins TRBV29-1 to TRBJ1-2; 7 bases agree with TRBD1. In germline, CDR1 is SQVTM, CDR2 ANQGSEA. The CDR3 is 14 residues long. Unmatched junction bases numbered 16, after V lost 8 bases and J lost 7 bases. The CDR3 DNA reads as TGCAGCACCGCCGCGCCAACAGGGGAGGCTGGCTACACCTTC. As protein: CSTAAPTGEAGYTF.

This clonotype came up a few times. The chain joins TRBV27 to TRBJ2-7; possible D gene TRBD1, 6 bases. V lost 2 bases and J 3 bases, leaving 11 bases between the germline ends. The CDR3 has 14 residues. Germline values: CDR1 MNHEY, CDR2 SMNVEV (reference sequence). CDR3: CASSLGQQYYEQYF. CDR3 coding DNA: TGTGCCAGCAGTTTAGGACAGCAGTACTACGAGCAGTACTTC.

V gene TRBV6-6 combines with J gene TRBJ1-2; the D is unclear. The germline V and J ends were trimmed by 2 bases and 8 bases, with 6 bases remaining between them. In germline, CDR1 is MNHNY, CDR2 SVGAGI (reference sequence). This CDR3 comprises 11 residues. The DNA of the CDR3 is TGTGCCAGCAGTTACCTCTGGGGCTACACCTTC. Protein product: CASSYLWGYTF.

The J gene is TRBJ2-7, the V gene TRBV4-1; 14 bases align to TRBD2. Germline-derived CDR1 and CDR2 are MGHRA and YSYEKL. The CDR3 spans 16 residues. V lost 1 base to trimming and J lost 4 bases; unmatched junction nucleotides: 3. The CDR3 coding sequence is TGCGCCAGCAGCCAAGCGGGACTAGCGGGAGTGTACGAGCAGTACTTC. Protein product: CASSQAGLAGVYEQYF.

This clonotype was seen more than once but under ten times. V gene TRBV12-3 or TRBV12-4 combines with J gene TRBJ2-7; no firm D call. CDR3 size: 15 residues. V was pared by 6 bases and J by 5 bases, with 20 bases between. The CDR3 nucleotides read TGTGCCAGCAGCCCTTTACGGAGCAGCAGCCACGAGCAGTACTTC. Translation: CASSPLRSSSHEQYF.

The J gene is TRBJ1-2, the V gene TRBV27, with D perhaps matching TRBD1 (6 bases). Between the trimmed V and J ends, which lost 4 bases and 4 bases, there was a span of 16 bases. This CDR3 contains 15 residues. Germline V gene sequence: CDR1 MNHEY, CDR2 SMNVEV (reference sequence). CDR3 bases: TGTGCCAGCAGTTCGACCCCGGACAGTTTCTATGGCTACACCTTC. Residues: CASSSTPDSFYGYTF.

This clonotype was seen only a few times. V and J are TRBV6-1 and TRBJ2-1, with D maybe TRBD2 (6 bases). The CDR3 is 14 residues long. Germline CDR1 reads MNHNS; CDR2 reads SASEGT. V lost 8 bases and J lost 7, with 18 bases in between. In nucleotides, the CDR3 is TGTGCCAGCCGGCGAACTTTACTAGCAAATGAGCAGTTCTTC. Translating it yields CASRRTLLANEQFF.

In this sample, this clonotype turned up a few times. The V and J genes are TRBV20-1 and TRBJ2-3; tentative D call: TRBD2 (5 bases). Germline assignment: CDR1 DFQATT and CDR2 SNEGSKA (reference sequence). The CDR3 consists of 14 residues. The germline V and J ends were trimmed by 6 bases and 0 bases, with 13 bases remaining between them. The CDR3 here is CSAQSGSSTDTQYF. For the CDR3, the DNA is TGCAGTGCACAATCGGGGTCTAGCACAGATACGCAGTATTTT.

The chain links TRBV6-4 to TRBJ2-3, with 11 bases lining up with TRBD2. V shed 0 bases and J 6 bases; nucleotides not matched to a gene: 5. The germline V gene encodes CDR1 MRHNA and CDR2 SNTAGT. The CDR3 is 16 amino acids. The CDR3 bases are TGTGCCAGCAGTGACTCGGTAGCGGGAGGGCCGGATACGCAGTATTTT. It encodes CASSDSVAGGPDTQYF.

This clonotype was counted a few times. The rearrangement uses TRBV20-1 and TRBJ2-5, with a possible D match to TRBD2 (6 bases). The CDR3 is 14 residues long. V lost 0 bases, J lost 5 bases, and 13 bases lay in between. From germline, CDR1 is DFQATT and CDR2 SNEGSKA (reference sequence). The CDR3 spells CSARDLASVETQYF. The CDR3 DNA follows: TGCAGTGCTAGAGATCTCGCTAGCGTTGAGACCCAGTACTTC.

The table lists this clonotype with a few counts. This chain links TRBV29-1 with TRBJ2-7; TRBD1 might be the D (6 bases). V lost 5 bases and J lost 1, with 18 bases in between. The CDR3 contains 15 residues. CDR1 SQVTM and CDR2 ANQGSEA come from the germline V gene. The chain's CDR3 is CSVSYGTSSSYEQYF. CDR3 coding DNA: TGCAGCGTTTCATACGGGACATCGAGTTCCTACGAGCAGTACTTC.

As for this clonotype: This could be a read error, since a much larger clone is one nucleotide away. The chain carries TRBV9 and TRBJ2-2; D remains unclear. The length of the CDR3 is 12 residues. Germline lookup yields CDR1 SGDLS and CDR2 YYNGEE. Trimming shortened V by 1 base and J by 7 bases, and 5 bases separated the two germline ends. CDR3 sequence: CASSVNGGELFF. CDR3 sequence (DNA): TGTGCCAGCAGCGTAAACGGCGGGGAGCTGTTTTTT. Combining the CDR3 with reference TRBV9 and TRBJ2-2 gives the whole variable domain DSGVTQTPKHLITATGQRVTLRCSPRSGDLSVYWYQQSLDQGLQFLIQYYNGEERAKGNILERFSAQQFPDLHSELNLSSLELGDSALYFCASSVNGGELFFGEGSRLTVL.

The gene calls are TRBV6-2 or TRBV6-3 and TRBJ2-7; D gene unclear. This CDR3 spans 14 amino acids. V was cut by 5 bases and J by 0 bases, with 11 bases left in between. Looked up from germline, CDR1 is MNHEY and CDR2 is SVGEGT. The CDR3 spells CASSQVWGSYEQYF. CDR3 DNA sequence: TGTGCCAGCAGTCAGGTGTGGGGCTCCTACGAGCAGTACTTC.

J is TRBJ2-1 and V is TRBV20-1, with 9 bases identical to TRBD2. Germline V CDR1 and CDR2: DFQATT, SNEGSKA (reference sequence). V lost 0 bases, J lost 4 bases, and 13 bases stayed unmatched. The CDR3 is 18 amino acids. CDR3 coding DNA: TGCAGTGCTAGAGACCGAAGTATTATCGGACTAGCGTACAATGAGCAGTTCTTC. It specifies CSARDRSIIGLAYNEQFF.

This clonotype was counted a few times. The chain couples TRBV12-3 or TRBV12-4 to TRBJ2-1, with no clear D. With 6 bases removed from V and 4 bases from J, the gap between germline ends came to 22 bases. CDR3 length: 17 residues. The CDR3 region has the DNA TGTGCCAGCAGCCCCTTCTCAGGTTGGGTGAAATACAATGAGCAGTTCTTC. It translates to CASSPFSGWVKYNEQFF.

This clonotype was observed a handful of times. CDR3 coding DNA: TGTGCCAGCAGTTCTCTAGGGAATCATTCGCCCCAGCATTTT. This encodes CASSSLGNHSPQHF. This chain links TRBV12-3 or TRBV12-4 with TRBJ1-5; D gene unclear. This CDR3 has 14 residues. The ends were cut back, 4 bases at V and 9 bases at J, with 16 bases in the middle.

The chain combines TRBV7-3 with TRBJ2-2, with D perhaps TRBD2 (6 bases). The V gene's germline CDR1 is SGHTA and CDR2 FQGTGA. With 0 bases removed from V and 11 bases from J, the gap between germline ends came to 13 bases. The CDR3 runs to 14 residues. CDR3 sequence: CASSLTGGGPELFF. The CDR3 DNA reads as TGTGCCAGCAGCTTAACGGGGGGAGGTCCTGAGCTGTTTTTT.

This clonotype was found a few times. The chain links TRBV20-1 to TRBJ2-1; 8 nucleotides match TRBD2. V lost 0 bases, J lost 5 bases, and 6 bases stayed unmatched. This CDR3 is 15 amino acids long. Germline V gene lookup returns CDR1 DFQATT and CDR2 SNEGSKA (reference sequence). CDR3 region: CSARDPRLANNEQFF. The CDR3 nucleotides read TGCAGTGCTAGAGATCCTCGACTAGCGAACAATGAGCAGTTCTTC.

CDR3 residues: CASSLGQGTLNTEAFF. The CDR3 region has the DNA TGCGCCAGCAGCCTGGGACAGGGGACCTTGAACACTGAAGCTTTCTTT. V and J are TRBV5-1 and TRBJ1-1; 10 positions agree with TRBD1. Germline V gene lookup returns CDR1 SGHRS and CDR2 YFSETQ. The CDR3 is 16 amino acids. Losses at the gene ends were 4 bases for V and 0 bases for J; bases not matched to a gene: 6.

This sequence joins TRBV20-1 and TRBJ2-7; the D gene is possibly TRBD2 (6 bases). In germline, CDR1 is DFQATT, CDR2 SNEGSKA (reference sequence). The CDR3 is 18 residues long. Trimming pared 4 bases from V and 0 bases from J, leaving 25 bases between. CDR3 amino acids: CSAMGRDGRRGSSYEQYF. CDR3 coding DNA: TGCAGTGCTATGGGCCGGGACGGTAGGAGGGGTAGCTCCTACGAGCAGTACTTC.